The 8 T cell receptor beta chains given below trace back to one sample, sequenced in a study of blood T cell repertoires in COVID-19. The table came from immunoSEQ multiplex PCR; TCRdb's copy has only in-frame clones and leaves some out. This repertoire shows some 78,000 clones, around 80% found once; its top ten account for 4.5% to 7%. The source material was peripheral blood. The receptors stem from a man in his sixties with active or convalescent COVID-19.

This clone was picked up one time. V is TRBV7-9 and J is TRBJ2-7, with 10 bases identical to TRBD2. V was clipped by 5 bases and J by 2 bases; unmatched bases: 3. The CDR3 covers 14 residues. The V gene's germline CDR1 is SEHNR and CDR2 FQNEAQ (reference sequence). DNA of the CDR3: TGTGCCAGCAGCACCGGGACTAGCGCCTACGAGCAGTACTTC. This gives the protein CASSTGTSAYEQYF.

The V call is TRBV12-5, the J call TRBJ2-2; the D is unclear. The CDR3 totals 14 residues. V lost 8 bases to trimming and J lost 3 bases, with 13 bases between them. The germline V gene has CDR1 LGHNT and CDR2 FRNRAP. In nucleotides, the CDR3 is TGTGCTAGTTTGTCGTCGGTAGACACCGGGGAGCTGTTTTTT. Protein sequence: CASLSSVDTGELFF.

In DNA, the CDR3 is TGTGCCAGCAGTCCCCACGAGGGCTCCGGGGCCAACGTCCTGACTTTC. This sequence encodes CASSPHEGSGANVLTF. The rearrangement links TRBV2 to TRBJ2-6, with a weak D call TRBD2 (5 bases). The CDR3 is made up of 16 amino acids. Germline assignment: CDR1 SNHLY and CDR2 FYNNEI. Deletions cut 5 bases from V and 4 bases from J, with 15 bases between.

This clone was observed a single time. This chain uses TRBV2 with TRBJ1-5, with 8 positions matching TRBD1. Trimming removed 6 bases from V and 0 bases from J; junction bases left unmatched: 7. The V gene's germline CDR1 is SNHLY and CDR2 FYNNEI. The CDR3 covers 16 residues. The CDR3 reads CASRPGQVISNQPQHF. The DNA of the CDR3 is TGTGCCAGCAGGCCGGGACAGGTGATTAGCAATCAGCCCCAGCATTTT.

V and J are TRBV6-5 and TRBJ2-2; TRBD1 aligns across 10 bases. V shed 4 bases, J shed 7 bases, and the junction held 3 bases outside the gene matches. The CDR3 contains 14 residues. The V gene's germline CDR1 is MNHEY and CDR2 SVGAGI. The CDR3 protein is CASSLDRGIGELFF. As DNA, the CDR3 is TGTGCCAGCAGTTTGGACAGGGGGATCGGGGAGCTGTTTTTT.

This chain connects TRBV6-5 to TRBJ1-4, with D tentatively TRBD1 (5 bases). The ends were cut back, 4 bases at V and 6 bases at J, with 9 bases in the middle. The length of the CDR3 is 13 residues. The germline V gene encodes CDR1 MNHEY and CDR2 SVGAGI. Written as DNA, the CDR3 is TGTGCCAGCAGTTGGAGGGGATATGAAAAACTGTTTTTT. It translates to CASSWRGYEKLFF.

The chain is built from TRBV19 and TRBJ2-7, with 8 bases aligning to TRBD2. The CDR3 loop spans 14 amino acids. Germline-derived CDR1 and CDR2 are LNHDA and SQIVND (reference sequence). V shed 5 bases, J shed 3 bases, and the junction held 6 bases outside the gene matches. The CDR3 coding sequence is TGTGCCAGTAGTCGGGGGGGGGTAGTCTACGAGCAGTACTTC. Protein: CASSRGGVVYEQYF.

This clone was seen a single time. The chain has TRBV7-3 and TRBJ2-2; a possible D gene is TRBD2 (6 bases). The CDR3 has 15 amino acids. Germline CDR1 is SGHTA and CDR2 is FQGTGA. Trimming removed 5 bases at V and 5 bases at J, with 15 bases between. The CDR3 DNA follows: TGTGCCAGCAGCCCCACCGGGACTTCAACCGGGGAGCTGTTTTTT. Its translation is CASSPTGTSTGELFF. Drawing the rest from reference TRBV7-3 and TRBJ2-2, the complete variable domain is GAGVSQTPSNKVTEKGKYVELRCDPISGHTALYWYRQSLGQGPEFLIYFQGTGAADDSGLPNDRFFAVRPEGSVSTLKIQRTERGDSAVYLCASSPTGTSTGELFFGEGSRLTVL.